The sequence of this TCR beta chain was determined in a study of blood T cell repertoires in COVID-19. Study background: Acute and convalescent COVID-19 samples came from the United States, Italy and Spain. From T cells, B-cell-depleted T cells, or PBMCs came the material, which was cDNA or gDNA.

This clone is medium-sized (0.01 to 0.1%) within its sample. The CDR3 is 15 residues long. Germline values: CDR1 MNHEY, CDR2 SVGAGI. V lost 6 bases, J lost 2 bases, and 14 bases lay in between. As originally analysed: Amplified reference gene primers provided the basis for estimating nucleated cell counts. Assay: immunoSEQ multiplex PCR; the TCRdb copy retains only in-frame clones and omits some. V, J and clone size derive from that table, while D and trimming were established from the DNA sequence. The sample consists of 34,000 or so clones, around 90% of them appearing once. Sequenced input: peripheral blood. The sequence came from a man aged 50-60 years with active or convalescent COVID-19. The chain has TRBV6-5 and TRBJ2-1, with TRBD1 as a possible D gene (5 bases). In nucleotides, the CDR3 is TGTGCCAGCAGCCAGGGTGTATTGGCCTACAATGAGCAGTTCTTC. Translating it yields CASSQGVLAYNEQFF.